These 30 T cell receptor beta chains were all obtained from the same sample, sequenced in a study of blood T cell repertoires in COVID-19. Here immunoSEQ multiplex PCR was the method, and the copy in TCRdb shows in-frame clones only, minus some. Among some 450,000 clones listed, roughly 90% were seen once. The sample taken for sequencing was peripheral blood. Receptors originate from a man between 18 and 35 years old with COVID-19, enrolled during active disease.

The chain recombines TRBV6-5 with TRBJ1-6, with D possibly being TRBD1 (5 bases). Per germline, CDR1 MNHEY and CDR2 SVGAGI. The CDR3 is made up of 14 amino acids. Trimming took 4 bases from V and 5 from J, leaving 9 bases between them. CDR3 DNA sequence: TGTGCCAGCAGTTTGGACAAAAATAATTCACCCCTCCACTTT. Translated: CASSLDKNNSPLHF.

This sequence joins TRBV6-5 and TRBJ1-1; D may be TRBD1 (6 bases). The germline gives CDR1 MNHEY, CDR2 SVGAGI. Trimming removed 6 bases from V and 1 base from J, with 12 bases in between. The CDR3 length is 14 residues. CDR3 region: CASRGGRKNTEAFF. The CDR3, as DNA: TGTGCCAGCAGAGGGGGACGGAAGAACACTGAAGCTTTCTTT.

The chain combines TRBV10-3 with TRBJ2-7, with D possibly being TRBD2 (6 bases). CDR3 length: 13 residues. Per the germline V gene, CDR1 is ENHRY and CDR2 is SYGVKD. V dropped 6 bases and J dropped 3 bases, with 12 bases sitting between them. The CDR3 DNA sequence: TGTGCCATCAGGCCGGGGGATGGCTACGAGCAGTACTTC. Its translation is CAIRPGDGYEQYF.

The chain has TRBV5-1 and TRBJ2-1; maybe TRBD2 (5 bases). This CDR3 comprises 15 residues. Germline loops: CDR1 SGHRS, CDR2 YFSETQ. V gave up 4 bases and J gave up 0 bases, with 11 bases separating them. The chain's CDR3 is CASSPSPSSYNEQFF. CDR3 in DNA: TGCGCCAGCAGCCCTAGCCCGAGCTCCTACAATGAGCAGTTCTTC.

The gene calls are TRBV7-2 and TRBJ2-5; D may be TRBD1 (6 bases). V was clipped by 4 bases and J by 2 bases, with 8 bases between them. The CDR3 spans 13 residues. CDR1 SGHTA and CDR2 FQGNSA come from the germline V gene. The CDR3 is CASSWTVQETQYF. The CDR3 DNA follows: TGTGCCAGCAGCTGGACAGTTCAAGAGACCCAGTACTTC. Together with reference TRBV7-2 and TRBJ2-5, the CDR3 gives the full variable domain: GAGVSQSPSNKVTEKGKDVELRCDPISGHTALYWYRQSLGQGLEFLIYFQGNSAPDKSGLPSDRFSAERTGGSVSTLTIQRTQQEDSAVYLCASSWTVQETQYFGPGTRLLVL.

This chain uses TRBV4-1 with TRBJ2-3; 13 bases are shared with TRBD2. The CDR3 totals 16 residues. V was pared by 4 bases and J by 6 bases, with 7 bases of the junction left unmatched. Germline V gives CDR1 MGHRA, CDR2 YSYEKL. The CDR3 reads CASSLGTSGTFDTQYF. DNA for the CDR3: TGCGCCAGCAGCCTCGGGACTAGCGGGACCTTCGATACGCAGTATTTT.

The genes are TRBV5-1 and TRBJ2-3; D possibly corresponds to TRBD2 (6 bases). CDR3 length equals 14 residues. Germline values: CDR1 SGHRS, CDR2 YFSETQ. Between the trimmed V and J ends, which lost 4 bases and 6 bases, there was a span of 15 bases. The CDR3 is CASSPGDPKDTQYF. In nucleotides, the CDR3 is TGCGCCAGCAGCCCGGGGGACCCTAAGGATACGCAGTATTTT.

This chain joins TRBV29-1 and TRBJ2-7; a weak D match, TRBD1 (5 bases). V was trimmed by 3 bases and J by 3 bases, leaving 12 bases between them. Germline loops: CDR1 SQVTM, CDR2 ANQGSEA. This CDR3 has 13 amino acids. The CDR3 nucleotides are TGCAGCGTTGAGACAGAAAAGCACTACGAGCAGTACTTC. It yields the protein CSVETEKHYEQYF.

The J gene is TRBJ1-2, the V gene TRBV7-9, with D uncertain. The CDR3 consists of 13 residues. CDR1 and CDR2 (germline): SEHNR, FQNEAQ (reference sequence). Deletions cut 2 bases from V and 4 bases from J, with 8 bases between. The CDR3 region has the DNA TGTGCCAGCAGCTTATTACCCGGCTATGGCTACACCTTC. Residues: CASSLLPGYGYTF.

This chain joins TRBV6-5 and TRBJ2-7; TRBD2 matches 7 bases. From germline, CDR1 is MNHEY and CDR2 SVGAGI. The CDR3 is 15 residues long. The junction had 11 bases not matched to a gene; V was cut back by 7 bases and J by 2 bases. The CDR3 bases are TGTGCCAGCAATTCAGCGGGGTCCTCGACCTACGAGCAGTACTTC. It is translated as CASNSAGSSTYEQYF.

The chain joins TRBV2 to TRBJ2-1; a weak D match, TRBD2 (6 bases). The CDR3 is 14 residues long. Trimming took off 6 bases at V and 7 bases at J, with 16 bases between the two ends. Germline values: CDR1 SNHLY, CDR2 FYNNEI. The DNA for the CDR3 is TGTGCCAGCAGACCGGGACTCTCCAAAAATGAGCAGTTCTTC. It translates to CASRPGLSKNEQFF. The complete variable domain, with remaining parts taken from reference TRBV2 and TRBJ2-1, reads EPEVTQTPSHQVTQMGQEVILRCVPISNHLYFYWYRQILGQKVEFLVSFYNNEISEKSEIFDDQFSVERPDGSNFTLKIRSTKLEDSAMYFCASRPGLSKNEQFFGPGTRLTVL.

This clone has a handful of counts. The genes are TRBV6-4 and TRBJ2-3; no firm D call. Trimming removed 5 bases at V and 0 bases at J, with 9 bases between. Germline CDR1 reads MRHNA; CDR2 reads SNTAGT. The CDR3 spans 14 residues. The CDR3 DNA sequence: TGTGCCAGCAGTCAGCGACCTAGCACAGATACGCAGTATTTT. Residues: CASSQRPSTDTQYF.

In this sample, this clone turned up once. The chain carries TRBV5-1 and TRBJ2-7; weak D call: TRBD2 (6 bases). V lost 1 base and J 3 bases, leaving 14 bases between the germline ends. Germline CDR1 is SGHRS and CDR2 is YFSETQ. The CDR3 consists of 15 residues. Here the CDR3 DNA reads TGCGCCAGCAGCTTGCCGTCCGGGAGAAGCTACGAGCAGTACTTC. Its protein is CASSLPSGRSYEQYF.

The V and J genes are TRBV24-1 and TRBJ2-1, with 8 bases identical to TRBD2. The CDR3 has 15 amino acids. V lost 4 bases and J lost 13; bases outside the gene matches: 14. Looked up from germline, CDR1 is KGHDR and CDR2 is SFDVKD. The DNA for the CDR3 is TGTGCCACCAGTGACTCGTCTTCTCGAGGACTAGCACAGTTCTTC. This gives the protein CATSDSSSRGLAQFF.

The V gene is TRBV27, the J gene TRBJ1-3; 8 positions agree with TRBD1. With 4 bases clipped from V and 3 bases from J, the junction kept 8 bases outside the gene matches. The CDR3 contains 16 residues. Germline loops: CDR1 MNHEY, CDR2 SMNVEV (reference sequence). CDR3 bases: TGTGCCAGCAGTTCCCATTCAGGGGGCCTTGGAAACACCATATATTTT. It specifies CASSSHSGGLGNTIYF.

This chain uses TRBV19 with TRBJ2-5; D is possibly TRBD1 (6 bases). CDR1 is LNHDA, CDR2 SQIVND, per germline (reference sequence). V was cut by 7 bases and J by 2 bases, with 20 bases left in between. The CDR3 is 16 residues long. CDR3 protein: CASKRTGTWLQETQYF. As DNA, the CDR3 is TGTGCCAGTAAACGGACGGGGACATGGCTTCAAGAGACCCAGTACTTC. The full variable domain, rest sourced from reference TRBV19 and TRBJ2-5, is DGGITQSPKYLFRKEGQNVTLSCEQNLNHDAMYWYRQDPGQGLRLIYYSQIVNDFQKGDIAEGYSVSREKKESFPLTVTSAQKNPTAFYLCASKRTGTWLQETQYFGPGTRLLVL.

The chain carries TRBV27 and TRBJ1-2, with a tentative D call TRBD1 (5 bases). Germline V gene data show CDR1 as MNHEY and CDR2 as SMNVEV (reference sequence). The ends were cut back, 7 bases at V and 12 bases at J, with 18 bases in the middle. This CDR3 contains 12 residues. CDR3 sequence (DNA): TGTGCCAGCATACCCCTGGGCTGGGGCCACACCTTC. This translates into CASIPLGWGHTF.

The chain uses TRBV5-1 and TRBJ1-1, with 7 bases fitting TRBD1. Germline V CDR1 and CDR2: SGHRS, YFSETQ. The V and J ends lost 1 base and 4 bases, in that order; junction bases with no gene match: 1. The CDR3 runs 13 residues. CDR3 protein: CASSLTGVTEAFF. Written as DNA, the CDR3 is TGCGCCAGCAGCTTGACAGGGGTCACTGAAGCTTTCTTT.

In its sample, this clone was seen once. The chain is built from TRBV18 and TRBJ2-5; no definite D call. The CDR3 contains 14 residues. Trimming left V 4 bases short and J 2 bases short, with 11 bases between. Germline V gene sequence: CDR1 KGHSH, CDR2 LQKENI. CDR3 residues: CASSRIYSQETQYF. The CDR3 DNA reads as TGTGCCAGCTCACGTATCTACAGTCAAGAGACCCAGTACTTC.

The rearrangement links TRBV5-1 to TRBJ2-5, with 9 bases lining up with TRBD2. The CDR3 runs to 15 residues. The germline CDR1 and CDR2 sequences are SGHRS and YFSETQ. V dropped 2 bases and J dropped 5; count of bases not matched to a gene: 7. The CDR3 nucleotides read TGCGCCAGCAGCTTCAATGGCGGGGGGGAGGAGACCCAGTACTTC. This gives the protein CASSFNGGGEETQYF.

This chain connects TRBV11-2 to TRBJ2-5, with D perhaps TRBD2 (5 bases). The CDR3 loop spans 12 amino acids. The germline CDR1 and CDR2 sequences are SGHAT and FQNNGV. Trimming stripped 5 bases from V and 2 bases from J, with 6 bases between. CDR3 coding DNA: TGTGCCAGCAGCAGACTACAAGAGACCCAGTACTTC. Its translation is CASSRLQETQYF.

CDR3 sequence reads: CASRDRVGSPLHF. The DNA for the CDR3 is TGTGCCAGTAGGGACAGGGTTGGGTCACCCCTCCACTTT. This rearrangement joins TRBV19 to TRBJ1-6, with 8 bases identical to TRBD1. This CDR3 contains 13 residues. V lost 6 bases and J lost 10; bases outside the gene matches: 5. CDR1 LNHDA and CDR2 SQIVND come from the germline V gene (reference sequence). Complete variable domain (other parts from reference TRBV19 and TRBJ1-6): DGGITQSPKYLFRKEGQNVTLSCEQNLNHDAMYWYRQDPGQGLRLIYYSQIVNDFQKGDIAEGYSVSREKKESFPLTVTSAQKNPTAFYLCASRDRVGSPLHFGNGTRLTVT.

This rearrangement joins TRBV24-1 to TRBJ2-1, with 11 nucleotides matching TRBD2. CDR3 length: 14 amino acids. The germline CDR1 and CDR2 sequences are KGHDR and SFDVKD. After removal of 7 bases from V and 10 bases from J, the junction contained 8 bases not matched to a gene. The CDR3 bases are TGTGCCACCAGGGGGACTAGCGGTCTTGGGGAGCAGTTCTTC. Its translation: CATRGTSGLGEQFF.

The chain couples TRBV3-1 (or the pseudogene TRBV3-2) to TRBJ2-5; D is ambiguous. With 3 bases removed from V and 5 bases from J, the gap between germline ends came to 13 bases. The CDR3 is 14 residues long. In germline, CDR1 is LGHDT, CDR2 YNNKEL (reference sequence). CDR3 in amino acids: CASSQGYLGETQYF. As DNA, the CDR3 is TGTGCCAGCAGCCAGGGCTATCTTGGTGAGACCCAGTACTTC.

The rearrangement uses TRBV30 and TRBJ2-5; 10 bases fit TRBD2. V dropped 4 bases and J dropped 2; count of bases not matched to a gene: 7. CDR1 is GTSNPN and CDR2 is SVGIG in the germline V gene (reference sequence). The CDR3 runs 15 residues. The DNA for the CDR3 is TGTGCCTGGAACCCGGGACTAGCGCGACAAGAGACCCAGTACTTC. Translated: CAWNPGLARQETQYF.

V and J are TRBV24-1 and TRBJ2-5; TRBD2 agrees at 7 bases. Trimming removed 4 bases from V and 4 bases from J; junction bases left unmatched: 8. Germline V gene data show CDR1 as KGHDR and CDR2 as SFDVKD. The CDR3 length is 15 residues. The CDR3 is CATSDSGTQGETQYF. The DNA of the CDR3 is TGTGCCACCAGTGACAGCGGGACCCAGGGAGAGACCCAGTACTTC.

The V and J genes are TRBV4-1 and TRBJ1-2, with TRBD1 matching over 7 bases. V dropped 4 bases and J dropped 2; count of bases not matched to a gene: 7. This CDR3 is 15 amino acids long. In germline, CDR1 is MGHRA, CDR2 YSYEKL. CDR3 sequence reads: CASSLTPQGNYGYTF. In nucleotides, the CDR3 is TGCGCCAGCAGCCTAACCCCACAGGGGAACTATGGCTACACCTTC.

This rearrangement joins TRBV7-9 to TRBJ2-1; 9 nucleotides align to TRBD1. The CDR3 length is 12 residues. CDR1 and CDR2 (germline): SEHNR, FQNEAQ (reference sequence). With V trimmed by 6 bases and J by 10 bases, 4 bases remained unmatched. In nucleotides, the CDR3 is TGTGCCAGCAGTTATACAGGGGGCGAGCAGTTCTTC. It yields the protein CASSYTGGEQFF.

As concerns this clone: Sequence at one end of the junction differs from germline and may be a read error. The rearrangement links TRBV7-7 to TRBJ2-7, with TRBD2 matching 12 bases. Germline loops: CDR1 SSHAT, CDR2 FNYEAQ (reference sequence). This CDR3 is built from 18 residues. The CDR3 DNA reads TGTGCTAGCAGCCCAATGATTGGGGGACTAGCGGGTACAGGAGAGCAGTACTTC. This sequence encodes CASSPMIGGLAGTGEQYF.

The chain combines TRBV6-2 or TRBV6-3 with TRBJ2-7, with 9 positions matching TRBD2. The germline V gene has CDR1 MNHEY and CDR2 SVGEGT. V lost 5 bases and J lost 9; bases outside the gene matches: 17. CDR3 length: 16 amino acids. The CDR3 region has the DNA TGTGCCAGCAGTGGGGTTGGGACTAGCCGGTTTGATGGGCAGTACTTC. It codes for CASSGVGTSRFDGQYF.